This passage covers 5 T cell receptor beta chains from one sample sequenced in a study of cytomegalovirus exposure and HLA in healthy donors. A multiplex PCR was run with 60 Vbeta primers and 13 Jbeta primers. Sequenced by immunoSEQ multiplex PCR; TCRdb stores in-frame clones only, minus some. The sample holds some 120,000 clones; 65% to 85% are singletons and the top ten take just under 3%. Sequenced input: PBMCs. The receptor set was obtained from a woman aged 40 to 49 in good health and CMV-seropositive.

The chain has TRBV27 and TRBJ2-7; 13 bases map to TRBD2. Trimming at V came to 5 bases and at J to 3 bases, leaving 10 bases not matched to a gene. CDR1 is MNHEY, CDR2 SMNVEV, per germline (reference sequence). CDR3 size: 17 residues. The chain's CDR3 is CASSNSGTSGNHYEQYF. The DNA of the CDR3 is TGTGCCAGCAGTAACTCCGGGACTAGCGGGAATCACTACGAGCAGTACTTC.

The chain is built from TRBV4-2 and TRBJ1-2, with TRBD1 matching over 10 bases. Trimming took 10 bases from V and 6 from J; bases not matched to a gene: 8. CDR1 is LGHNA and CDR2 is YNFKEQ in the germline V gene. The CDR3 consists of 13 residues. Written as DNA, the CDR3 is TGTGCCACCTCGACAGGGGGCGCACATGGCTACACCTTC. This gives the protein CATSTGGAHGYTF.

This clone was recorded a few times. V gene TRBV29-1 combines with J gene TRBJ1-5; perhaps TRBD1 as D (5 bases). Per germline, CDR1 SQVTM and CDR2 ANQGSEA. V lost 2 bases to trimming and J lost 4 bases, with 9 bases between them. This CDR3 spans 13 amino acids. In nucleotides, the CDR3 is TGCAGCGTTGAATCGGACATAAATCAGCCCCAGCATTTT. This sequence encodes CSVESDINQPQHF.

V gene TRBV5-6 combines with J gene TRBJ1-4; D possibly corresponds to TRBD1 (6 bases). This CDR3 region has 11 residues. The ends were cut back, 3 bases at V and 11 bases at J, with 8 bases in the middle. In germline, CDR1 is SGHDT, CDR2 YYEEEE. As DNA, the CDR3 is TGTGCCAGCAGCTCCGGACAGAAACTGTTTTTT. Amino acid sequence: CASSSGQKLFF.

This chain joins TRBV29-1 and TRBJ1-1, with TRBD1 matching 9 bases. Germline CDR1 is SQVTM and CDR2 is ANQGSEA. The CDR3 is 12 residues long. V lost 5 bases to trimming and J lost 10 bases; unmatched junction nucleotides: 8. The CDR3 DNA is TGCAGCGTTAAAAACAGGGGGCAACGAGCTTTCTTT. Translated: CSVKNRGQRAFF.